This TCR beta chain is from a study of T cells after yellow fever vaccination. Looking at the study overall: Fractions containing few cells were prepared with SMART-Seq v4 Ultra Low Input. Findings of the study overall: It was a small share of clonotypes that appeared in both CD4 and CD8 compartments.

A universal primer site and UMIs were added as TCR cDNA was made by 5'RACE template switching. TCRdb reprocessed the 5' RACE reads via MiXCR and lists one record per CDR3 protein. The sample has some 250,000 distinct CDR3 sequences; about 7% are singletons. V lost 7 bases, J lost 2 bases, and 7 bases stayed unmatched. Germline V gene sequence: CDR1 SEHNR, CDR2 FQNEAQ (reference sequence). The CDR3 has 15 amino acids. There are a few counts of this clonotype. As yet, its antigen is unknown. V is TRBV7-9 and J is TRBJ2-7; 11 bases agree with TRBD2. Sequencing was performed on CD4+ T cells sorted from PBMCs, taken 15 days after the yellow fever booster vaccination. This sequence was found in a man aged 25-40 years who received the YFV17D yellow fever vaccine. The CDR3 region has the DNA TGTGCCAGCACCCGGGGACTAGCGGAGCCCTACGAGCAGTACTTC. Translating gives CASTRGLAEPYEQYF.